This TCR beta chain was identified during a study of T cells in localized non-small cell lung cancer (dated by TCRdb to the early 2020s). Regarding the study in general: Comparing tumors with uninvolved tumor-adjacent lungs, the study looked at the T cell repertoires of over 200 patients with early-stage NSCLC. The cohort consisted of 200 to 250 treatment-naive NSCLC patients whose localized lung tumors had been resected. NSCLC patients had a mean age of roughly 64 years, and around 130 were male and 85 to 110 female.

At diagnosis, tumor, uninvolved tumor-adjacent lung and peripheral blood were collected and then preserved as a mix of FFPE and fresh-frozen material. Blood samples were analyzed as peripheral blood mononuclear cells for TCR repertoire profiling. The investigation overall reported the following: Longer overall survival was associated with higher T cell density in blood, whereas shorter survival was associated with higher clonality in adjacent lung. The highest T cell clonality was observed in uninvolved tumor-adjacent lung, where clonality exceeded that of tumor, suggesting that antigenic responses were more focused in uninvolved tumor-adjacent lung. Of the top 100 tumor clones, a median of roughly 56 were detected in paired uninvolved adjacent lung; roughly 29 were also among that lung's top 100. Since the design was exploratory, TCR variables were selected using unadjusted p-values with no false-discovery rate correction. Because multi-region tumor sequencing was not performed, intratumor heterogeneity could not be ruled out.

As concerns this clone: The specificity of this receptor is unknown. Base qualities are missing; no much larger clone stands one base away.

TCR beta CDR3 regions were sequenced from DNA using the immunoSEQ Assay. As for how the authors treated the data: T cell density was computed as TCR beta template counts normalized to usable DNA estimated by amplifying housekeeping genes. Richness was estimated using the preseqR package, with extrapolation to 400,000 templates for PBMC samples and to 120,000 templates for tissue samples. Clonality was defined by subtracting Pielou's evenness from one. To identify tissue-enriched TCRs, differential abundance testing was run on productive amino-acid clonotypes with a minimum total count of 5 and an alpha of 0.1. Repertoire overlap between compartments was quantified with the Jaccard Index and Morisita Overlap Index. GLIPH grouped TCR beta CDR3s together with public tetramer-defined viral CDR3s, and a viral motif had to include at least three viral sequences and show V-gene enrichment. TCRdb provides this immuneACCESS table in a form limited to in-frame rearrangements. Some clones are lacking; in checked studies, under half of them reflect an unresolved V gene, and why the rest are absent is not known. V, J and clone size are those of that table, while D and trimming were read from the DNA. The sample table shows around 78,000 clones, and more than 75% are seen once. Of the sample, about 20% is held by the ten largest clones.

The material sequenced was peripheral blood, taken before any cancer treatment. The sequence derives from a woman aged 35 to 69 with stage I squamous cell lung carcinoma.

This receptor has the CDR3 CASKPGGVSGNTIYF. The nucleotide sequence is given as TGTGCCAGCAAACCAGGGGGCGTTTCTGGAAACACCATATATTTT. This chain is built from TRBV2 and TRBJ1-3; TRBD1 agrees with 8 junctional bases. CDR1 and CDR2, looked up from the germline V gene, are SNHLY and FYNNEI. Trimming leaves V shorter by 7 bases and J shorter by 1 base, with the junction holding 6 bases beyond the gene matches. Counted from cysteine to phenylalanine, this CDR3 has 15 amino acids. The read is trimmed to its CDR3 DNA, 45 bases read in frame from base 1.